A single TCR beta chain is shown here with its context. The sample is drawn from a study of blood T cell repertoires in COVID-19. TCRdb keeps only in-frame clones here, not all; method: immunoSEQ multiplex PCR. The top ten clones hold about 12% of a sample with 130,000 or so clones, around 80% of them seen once. CDR1 SGHRS and CDR2 YFSETQ come from the germline V gene. V dropped 4 bases and J dropped 1 base, with 8 bases sitting between them. This CDR3 has 13 amino acids. Sample: peripheral blood. The V call is TRBV5-1, the J call TRBJ1-2; no clear D. The clonotype was recovered from a woman aged 60-75 years with acute or convalescent COVID-19. CDR3 loop: CASSDTVNYGYTF. CDR3 sequence (DNA): TGCGCCAGCAGCGATACAGTTAACTATGGCTACACCTTC. The variable domain in full, completed from reference TRBV5-1 and TRBJ1-2, reads KAGVTQTPRYLIKTRGQQVTLSCSPISGHRSVSWYQQTPGQGLQFLFEYFSETQRNKGNFPGRFSGRQFSNSRSEMNVSTLELGDSALYLCASSDTVNYGYTFGSGTRLTVV.